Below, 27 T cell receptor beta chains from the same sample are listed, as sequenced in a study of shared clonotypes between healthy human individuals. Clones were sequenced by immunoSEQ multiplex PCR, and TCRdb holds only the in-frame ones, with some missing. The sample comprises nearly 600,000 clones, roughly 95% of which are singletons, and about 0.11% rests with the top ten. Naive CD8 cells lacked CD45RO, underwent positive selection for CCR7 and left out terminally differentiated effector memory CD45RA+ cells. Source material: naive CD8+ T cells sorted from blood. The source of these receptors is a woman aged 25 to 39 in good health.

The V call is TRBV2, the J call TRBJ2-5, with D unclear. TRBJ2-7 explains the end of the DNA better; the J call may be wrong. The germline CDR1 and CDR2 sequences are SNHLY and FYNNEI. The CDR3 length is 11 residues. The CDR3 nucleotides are TGTGCCAGCACCTTACACTACGAGCAGTACTTC. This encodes CASTLHYEQYF.

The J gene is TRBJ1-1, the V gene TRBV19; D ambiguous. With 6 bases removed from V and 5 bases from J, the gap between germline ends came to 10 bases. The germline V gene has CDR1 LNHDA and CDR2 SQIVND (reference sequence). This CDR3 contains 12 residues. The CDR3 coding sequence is TGTGCCAGTAGCCAGGTACGGACTGAAGCTTTCTTT. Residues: CASSQVRTEAFF.

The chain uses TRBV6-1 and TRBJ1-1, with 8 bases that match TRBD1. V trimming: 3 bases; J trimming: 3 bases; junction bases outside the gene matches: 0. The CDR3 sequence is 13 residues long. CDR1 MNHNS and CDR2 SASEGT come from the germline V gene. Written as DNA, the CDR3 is TGTGCCAGCAGTGAGACAGGGGACACTGAAGCTTTCTTT. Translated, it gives CASSETGDTEAFF.

The CDR3 is CASSLGLPGQMNTEAFF. In DNA form, the CDR3 reads TGTGCCAGTAGTTTGGGGCTCCCGGGACAGATGAACACTGAAGCTTTCTTT. The chain links TRBV19 to TRBJ1-1; 7 bases fit TRBD1. The V gene end was trimmed by 5 bases and the J gene end by 0 bases; junction bases not matched to a gene: 12. Germline CDR1 LNHDA, CDR2 SQIVND (reference sequence). This CDR3 comprises 17 residues.

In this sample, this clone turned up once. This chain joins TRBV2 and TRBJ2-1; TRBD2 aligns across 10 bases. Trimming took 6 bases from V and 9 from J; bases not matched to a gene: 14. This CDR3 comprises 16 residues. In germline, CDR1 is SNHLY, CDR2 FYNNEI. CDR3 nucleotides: TGTGCCAGCAGAGAAACGACTAGCGGGTCTCACACTGAGCAGTTCTTC. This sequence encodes CASRETTSGSHTEQFF.

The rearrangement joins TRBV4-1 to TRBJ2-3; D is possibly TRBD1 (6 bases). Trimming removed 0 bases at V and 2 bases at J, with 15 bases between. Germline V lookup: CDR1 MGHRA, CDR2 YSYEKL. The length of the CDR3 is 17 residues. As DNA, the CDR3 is TGCGCCAGCAGCCAAGAGAGGGGGACACCGACCACAGATACGCAGTATTTT. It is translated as CASSQERGTPTTDTQYF.

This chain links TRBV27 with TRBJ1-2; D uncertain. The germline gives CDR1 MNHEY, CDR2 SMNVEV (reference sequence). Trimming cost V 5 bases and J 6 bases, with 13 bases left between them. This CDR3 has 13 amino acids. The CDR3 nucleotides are TGTGCCAGCAGTGCCCAGACGGGAGATGGCTACACCTTC. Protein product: CASSAQTGDGYTF.

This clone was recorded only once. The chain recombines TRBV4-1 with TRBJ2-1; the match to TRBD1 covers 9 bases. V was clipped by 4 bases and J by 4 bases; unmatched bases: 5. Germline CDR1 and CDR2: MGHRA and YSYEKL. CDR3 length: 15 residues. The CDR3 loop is CASSPTGGMYNEQFF. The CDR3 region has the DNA TGCGCCAGCAGCCCGACAGGGGGGATGTACAATGAGCAGTTCTTC.

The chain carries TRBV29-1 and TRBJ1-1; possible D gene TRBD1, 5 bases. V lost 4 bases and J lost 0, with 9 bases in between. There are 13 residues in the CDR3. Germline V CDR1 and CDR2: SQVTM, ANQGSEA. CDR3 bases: TGCAGCGTTGTAGACAGATTGAACACTGAAGCTTTCTTT. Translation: CSVVDRLNTEAFF.

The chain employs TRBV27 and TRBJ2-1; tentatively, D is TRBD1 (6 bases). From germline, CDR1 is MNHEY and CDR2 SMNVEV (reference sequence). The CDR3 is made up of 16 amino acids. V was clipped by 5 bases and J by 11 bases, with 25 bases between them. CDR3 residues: CASSTLDSSVAIKQFF. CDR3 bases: TGTGCCAGCAGTACCCTGGACAGTTCCGTCGCCATAAAGCAGTTCTTC.

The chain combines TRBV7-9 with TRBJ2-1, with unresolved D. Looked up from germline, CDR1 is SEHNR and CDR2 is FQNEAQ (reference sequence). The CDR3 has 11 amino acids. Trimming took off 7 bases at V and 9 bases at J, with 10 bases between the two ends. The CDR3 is CASNLDGEQFF. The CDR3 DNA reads TGTGCCAGCAATCTCGATGGTGAGCAGTTCTTC.

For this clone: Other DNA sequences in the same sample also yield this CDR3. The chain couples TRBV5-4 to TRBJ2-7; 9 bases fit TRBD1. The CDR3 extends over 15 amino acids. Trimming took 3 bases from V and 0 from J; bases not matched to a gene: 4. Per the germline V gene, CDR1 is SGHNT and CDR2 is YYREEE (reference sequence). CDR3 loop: CASSSDRGSSYEQYF. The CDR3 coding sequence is TGTGCCAGCAGCTCAGACAGGGGGAGCTCCTACGAGCAGTACTTC.

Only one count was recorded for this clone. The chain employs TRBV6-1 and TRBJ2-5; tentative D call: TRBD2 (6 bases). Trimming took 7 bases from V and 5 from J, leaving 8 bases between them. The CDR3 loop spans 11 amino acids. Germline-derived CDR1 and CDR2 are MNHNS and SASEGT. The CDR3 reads CASTGRETQYF. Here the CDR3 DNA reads TGTGCCAGCACAGGGAGGGAGACCCAGTACTTC.

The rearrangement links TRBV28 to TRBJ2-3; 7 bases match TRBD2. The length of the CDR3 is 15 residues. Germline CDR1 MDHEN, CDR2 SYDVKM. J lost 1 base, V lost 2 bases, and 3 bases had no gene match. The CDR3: CASSLGGGGTDTQYF. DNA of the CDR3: TGTGCCAGCAGTTTAGGTGGGGGGGGCACAGATACGCAGTATTTT.

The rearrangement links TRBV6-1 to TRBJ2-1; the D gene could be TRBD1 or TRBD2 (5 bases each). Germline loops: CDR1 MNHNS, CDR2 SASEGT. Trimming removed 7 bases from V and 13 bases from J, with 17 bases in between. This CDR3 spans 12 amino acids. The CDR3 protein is CASTQTWGSQFF. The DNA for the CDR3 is TGTGCCAGCACCCAAACATGGGGGTCCCAGTTCTTC.

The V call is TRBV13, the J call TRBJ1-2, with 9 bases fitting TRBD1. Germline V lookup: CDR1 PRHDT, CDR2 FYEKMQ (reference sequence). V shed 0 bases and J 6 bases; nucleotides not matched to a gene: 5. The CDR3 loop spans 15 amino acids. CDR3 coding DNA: TGTGCCAGCAGCTTAGGACAGGGGGCTTACGATGGCTACACCTTC. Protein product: CASSLGQGAYDGYTF.

The CDR3 region has the DNA TGTGCCAGCGGGGACAGGGAAGAACTGTTTTTT. It codes for CASGDREELFF. This chain links TRBV2 with TRBJ1-4; 9 nucleotides line up with TRBD1. This CDR3 is built from 11 residues. Germline V gives CDR1 SNHLY, CDR2 FYNNEI. V lost 8 bases and J lost 12; bases outside the gene matches: 4.

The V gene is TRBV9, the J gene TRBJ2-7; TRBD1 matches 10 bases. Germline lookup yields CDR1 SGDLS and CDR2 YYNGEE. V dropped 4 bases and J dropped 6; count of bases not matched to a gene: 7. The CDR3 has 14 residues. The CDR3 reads CASSPGTGDGEQYF. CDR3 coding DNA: TGTGCCAGCAGCCCCGGGACAGGGGACGGCGAGCAGTACTTC.

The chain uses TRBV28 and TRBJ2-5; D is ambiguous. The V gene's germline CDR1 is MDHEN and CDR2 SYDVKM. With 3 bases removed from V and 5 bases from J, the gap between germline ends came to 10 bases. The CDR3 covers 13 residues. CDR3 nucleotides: TGTGCCAGCAGTTTTGACCGTCCCGAGACCCAGTACTTC. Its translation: CASSFDRPETQYF.

CDR3 sequence: CASSLSASRRSYNEQFF. Here the CDR3 DNA reads TGTGCCAGCAGTTTATCGGCTAGCCGTCGCTCCTACAATGAGCAGTTCTTC. The gene calls are TRBV27 and TRBJ2-1, with D tentatively TRBD2 (5 bases). The CDR3 runs 17 residues. The germline V gene encodes CDR1 MNHEY and CDR2 SMNVEV (reference sequence). Between the trimmed V and J ends, which lost 0 bases and 0 bases, there was a span of 12 bases.

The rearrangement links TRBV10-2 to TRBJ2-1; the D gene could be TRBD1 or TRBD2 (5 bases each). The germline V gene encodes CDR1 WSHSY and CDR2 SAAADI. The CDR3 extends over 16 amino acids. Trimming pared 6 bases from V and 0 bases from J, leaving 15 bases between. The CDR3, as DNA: TGCGCCAGCAGCTCCTTGTTGGGGGACTCCTACAATGAGCAGTTCTTC. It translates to CASSSLLGDSYNEQFF.

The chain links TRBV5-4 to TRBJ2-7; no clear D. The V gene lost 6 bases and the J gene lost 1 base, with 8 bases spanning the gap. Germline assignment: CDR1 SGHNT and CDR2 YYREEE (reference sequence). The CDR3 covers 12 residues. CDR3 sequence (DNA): TGTGCCAGCAACGACGGGTCCTACGAGCAGTACTTC. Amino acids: CASNDGSYEQYF.

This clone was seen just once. This CDR3 is CASSQGLTEAFF. The CDR3 nucleotides read TGCGCCAGCAGCCAAGGTCTCACTGAAGCTTTCTTT. V is TRBV4-1 and J is TRBJ1-1; no clear D gene. This CDR3 has 12 residues. CDR1 MGHRA and CDR2 YSYEKL come from the germline V gene. Trimming left V 1 base short and J 4 bases short, with 4 bases between.

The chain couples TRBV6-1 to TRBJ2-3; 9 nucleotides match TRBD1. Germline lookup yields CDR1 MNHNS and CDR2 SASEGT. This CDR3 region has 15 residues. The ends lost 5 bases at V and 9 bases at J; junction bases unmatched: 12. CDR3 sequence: CASSIRDRVLGTQYF. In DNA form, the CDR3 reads TGTGCCAGCAGTATCCGGGACAGGGTTTTGGGGACGCAGTATTTT.

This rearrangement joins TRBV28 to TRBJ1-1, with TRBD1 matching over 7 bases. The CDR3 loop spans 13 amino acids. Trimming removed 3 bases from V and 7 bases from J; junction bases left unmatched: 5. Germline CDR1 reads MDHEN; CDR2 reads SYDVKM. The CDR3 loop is CASSFGGGVEAFF. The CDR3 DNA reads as TGTGCCAGCAGTTTCGGAGGGGGCGTTGAAGCTTTCTTT.

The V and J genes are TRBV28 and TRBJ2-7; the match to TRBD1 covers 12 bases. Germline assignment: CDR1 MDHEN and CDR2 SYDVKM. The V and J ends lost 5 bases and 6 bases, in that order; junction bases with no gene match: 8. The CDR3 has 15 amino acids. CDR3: CASSLPGQGASEQYF. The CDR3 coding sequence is TGTGCCAGCAGTCTGCCGGGACAGGGGGCCTCCGAGCAGTACTTC.

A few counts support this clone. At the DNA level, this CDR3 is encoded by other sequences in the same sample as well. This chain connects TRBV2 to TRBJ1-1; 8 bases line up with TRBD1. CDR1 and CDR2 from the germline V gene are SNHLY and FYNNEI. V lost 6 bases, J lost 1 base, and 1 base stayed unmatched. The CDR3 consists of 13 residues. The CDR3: CASRGQGNTEAFF. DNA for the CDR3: TGTGCCAGCAGAGGACAGGGGAACACTGAAGCTTTCTTT.